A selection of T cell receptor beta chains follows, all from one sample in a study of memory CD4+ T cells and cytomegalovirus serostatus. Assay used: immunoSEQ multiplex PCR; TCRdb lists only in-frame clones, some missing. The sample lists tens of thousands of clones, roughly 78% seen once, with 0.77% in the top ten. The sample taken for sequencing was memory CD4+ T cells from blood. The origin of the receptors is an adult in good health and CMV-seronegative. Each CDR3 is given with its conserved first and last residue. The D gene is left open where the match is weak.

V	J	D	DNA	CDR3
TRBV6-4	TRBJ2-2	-	TGTGCCAGCAGCCCCCTCGCGGGACCTTCGAACACCGGGGAGCTGTTTTTT	CASSPLAGPSNTGELFF
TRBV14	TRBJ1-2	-	TGTGCCAGCAGCCCGGGACGGGACTATGGCTACACCTTC	CASSPGRDYGYTF
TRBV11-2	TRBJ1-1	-	TGTGCCAGCAGCCAAACCCAGAACCGGAACACTGAAGCTTTCTTT	CASSQTQNRNTEAFF
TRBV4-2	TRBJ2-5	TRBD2	TGTGCCAGCAGCCAAGTTTTCGGGACTAGCGGGGGGGCCGACGGGACCCAGTACTTC	CASSQVFGTSGGADGTQYF
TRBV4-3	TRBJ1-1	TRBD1	TGCGCCAGCAGCCTCAGTCAGGGGGTCGCTGAAGCTTTCTTT	CASSLSQGVAEAFF
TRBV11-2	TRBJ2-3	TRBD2	TGTGCCAGCAGCTCCCTTAGCGGGGGGGATACGCAGTATTTT	CASSSLSGGDTQYF
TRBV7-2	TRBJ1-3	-	TGTGCCAGCAGCTTCCCGGGCGGGGCAGGAAACACCATATATTTT	CASSFPGGAGNTIYF
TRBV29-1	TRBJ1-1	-	TGCAGCGTTGAGGAGGGGCGCACTGAAGCTTTCTTT	CSVEEGRTEAFF
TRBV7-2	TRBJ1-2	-	TGTGCCAGCAGCTTAACGGGGGGCTACACCTTC	CASSLTGGYTF
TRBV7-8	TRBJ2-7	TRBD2	TGTGCCAGCAGCTCCCTCGGGCGGGGGGGCACTAACCATCGGAAAGAGCAGTACTTC	CASSSLGRGGTNHRKEQYF
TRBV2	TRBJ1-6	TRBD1	TGTGCCAGCGACTGGACAGGGGACAATTCACCCCTCCACTTT	CASDWTGDNSPLHF
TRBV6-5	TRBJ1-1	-	TGTGCCAGCAGTAGAGGGGAGTTGAACACTGAAGCTTTCTTT	CASSRGELNTEAFF
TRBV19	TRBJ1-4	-	TGTGCCAGTACCCAACCAGAAAATAATGAAAAACTGTTTTTT	CASTQPENNEKLFF
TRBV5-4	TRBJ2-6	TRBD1	TGTGCCAGCAGCCGTCCCGGGACAGGGCCTGGGGCCAACGTCCTGACTTTC	CASSRPGTGPGANVLTF
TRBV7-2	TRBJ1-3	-	TGTGCCAGCAGCATTGGACAGATTGGAAACACCATATATTTT	CASSIGQIGNTIYF